This TCR beta chain was identified in a study of CD8+ T cells in alopecia areata. cDNA reverse transcribed from extracted RNA served as the sequencing template. TCRdb's table, derived via immunoSEQ multiplex PCR, lists solely in-frame clones and lacks some. The sample contains about 69,000 clones, approximately 60% of which appear only once. The source was CD8+ T cells sorted from blood, collected at week 0. This clonotype was obtained from a human donor with alopecia areata.

The CDR3 loop reads CASSRTALAKNIQYF. CDR3 in DNA: TGTGCCAGCAGTAGGACAGCCTTAGCCAAAAACATTCAGTACTTC. The V gene is TRBV27, the J gene TRBJ2-4, with D possibly being TRBD1 (6 bases). This CDR3 has 15 residues. Germline CDR1 is MNHEY and CDR2 is SMNVEV (reference sequence). V was pared by 5 bases and J by 0 bases, with 11 bases between.